The 14 T cell receptor beta chains below were found in one sample sequenced in a study of identical twins. TCRdb reanalysed the 5' RACE reads using MiXCR and keeps one entry per CDR3 protein. The sample holds 470,000 or so distinct CDR3 sequences, approximately 25% seen once. This same sample was also taken into another study, of T cells expressing NK-cell markers.

Sequencing used CD4+ T cells sorted from blood. These receptors all stem from a woman between 18 and 30 years old in good health.

With regard to this clonotype: A much larger clone differs by one base, so this may be a read error. The chain carries TRBV29-1 and TRBJ2-7, with 7 bases that match TRBD1. Unmatched junction bases numbered 4, after V lost 6 bases and J lost 2 bases. In germline, CDR1 is SQVTM, CDR2 ANQGSEA. The CDR3 loop spans 12 amino acids. The CDR3 loop is CSVETGTYEQYF. DNA for the CDR3: TGCAGCGTGGAGACAGGGACCTACGAGCAGTACTTC.

The chain uses TRBV20-1 and TRBJ1-1, with D possibly TRBD1 on 6 matching bases. Per germline, CDR1 DFQATT and CDR2 SNEGSKA (reference sequence). This CDR3 region has 13 residues. V lost 5 bases, J lost 11 bases, and 21 bases lay in between. The CDR3 bases are TGCAGTGCTGGACTTACAGGGACCTACATCGCTTTCTTT. Its translation: CSAGLTGTYIAFF.

The chain has TRBV12-3 or TRBV12-4 and TRBJ2-2; weak D call: TRBD1 (7 bases). Trimming cost V 7 bases and J 5 bases, with 11 bases left between them. The CDR3 spans 13 residues. CDR3 bases: TGTGCCAGCACCAGGGGGGCGACCGGGGAGCTGTTTTTT. This codes for CASTRGATGELFF.

This clonotype was seen a few times. The chain carries TRBV20-1 and TRBJ2-1; D unclear. Germline V gene sequence: CDR1 DFQATT, CDR2 SNEGSKA (reference sequence). Trimming took 3 bases from V and 13 from J, leaving 4 bases between them. The CDR3 runs 8 residues. Here the CDR3 DNA reads TGCAGTGCTAGTGCACAGTTCTTC. Amino acid sequence: CSASAQFF.

The chain uses TRBV6-1 and TRBJ2-7; no definite D call. Germline loops: CDR1 MNHNS, CDR2 SASEGT. CDR3 length equals 14 residues. V was cut by 3 bases and J by 0 bases, with 9 bases left in between. Written as DNA, the CDR3 is TGTGCCAGCAGTGAGGTTAGGAGCTCCTACGAGCAGTACTTC. Its protein product is CASSEVRSSYEQYF.

This clonotype was detected only once. The J gene is TRBJ1-2, the V gene TRBV12-3 or TRBV12-4; D call uncertain. CDR3 length equals 12 residues. V was pared by 5 bases and J by 2 bases, with 6 bases between. This chain's CDR3 is CASSDDNYGYTF. DNA of the CDR3: TGTGCCAGCAGTGACGACAACTATGGCTACACCTTC.

With regard to this clonotype: A junction end diverges from the germline sequence, so it may reflect a read error. This rearrangement joins TRBV20-1 to TRBJ1-1; weak D call: TRBD1 (6 bases). The germline V gene encodes CDR1 DFQATT and CDR2 SNEGSKA (reference sequence). The CDR3 consists of 15 residues. CDR3 bases: TGCAGTGCCAGGGGTGCGGGCAGAACTAACACTGAAGCTTCCTTT. It translates to CSARGAGRTNTEASF.

The chain uses TRBV7-3 and TRBJ2-2, with D possibly TRBD2 on 5 matching bases. The germline V gene has CDR1 SGHTA and CDR2 FQGTGA. Trimming removed 4 bases from V and 4 bases from J, with 10 bases in between. The CDR3 spans 14 residues. The CDR3 DNA follows: TGTGCCAGCAGCTCCGAGGGTCGCACCGGGGAGCTGTTTTTT. It yields the protein CASSSEGRTGELFF.

The chain has TRBV5-1 and TRBJ1-1; 8 nucleotides line up with TRBD1. The CDR3 covers 18 residues. The J segment lost 1 base and the V segment lost 1 base, leaving 12 bases of the junction unmatched. Germline CDR1 SGHRS, CDR2 YFSETQ. The CDR3 DNA reads TGCGCCAGCAGCTTGCGTCGCGCCCGACAGGGGCCGAACACTGAAGCTTTCTTT. Protein product: CASSLRRARQGPNTEAFF.

This clonotype has only a few counts. The gene calls are TRBV12-3 or TRBV12-4 and TRBJ1-4, with TRBD1 matching 7 bases. The ends lost 8 bases at V and 10 bases at J; junction bases unmatched: 7. The CDR3 contains 12 residues. CDR3 nucleotide sequence: TGTGCCAGCGCAAACAGGGGCACAAAACTGTTTTTT. Translated: CASANRGTKLFF.

J is TRBJ1-6 and V is TRBV18, with 8 bases fitting TRBD1. V was pared by 6 bases and J by 9 bases, with 10 bases of the junction left unmatched. CDR3 length: 15 amino acids. The germline gives CDR1 KGHSH, CDR2 LQKENI. The CDR3 here is CASSPTTGVSSPLHF. In nucleotides, the CDR3 is TGTGCCAGCTCCCCTACGACAGGGGTCTCTTCACCCCTCCACTTT.

The CDR3 is CASSQQAHHEQYF. CDR3 nucleotide sequence: TGTGCCAGCAGCCAACAGGCCCACCACGAGCAGTACTTC. J is TRBJ2-7 and V is TRBV7-2, with D possibly TRBD1 on 5 matching bases. Germline V gives CDR1 SGHTA, CDR2 FQGNSA. This CDR3 comprises 13 residues. With 5 bases removed from V and 5 bases from J, the gap between germline ends came to 13 bases.

This clonotype was found once. The V and J genes are TRBV3-1 and TRBJ1-1; D unresolved. V lost 6 bases, J lost 7 bases, and 9 bases lay in between. The germline V gene has CDR1 LGHDT and CDR2 YNNKEL (reference sequence). The CDR3 consists of 11 residues. CDR3 sequence: CASRGSIEAFF. In DNA, the CDR3 is TGTGCCAGCAGAGGGAGCATTGAAGCTTTCTTT. Full variable domain (missing parts from reference TRBV3-1 and TRBJ1-1): DTAVSQTPKYLVTQMGNDKSIKCEQNLGHDTMYWYKQDSKKFLKIMFSYNNKELIINETVPNRFSPKSPDKAHLNLHINSLELGDSAVYFCASRGSIEAFFGQGTRLTVV.

The CDR3 bases are TGTGCCATCAGTGGGGCAGGGGGACACGAGCAGTACTTC. Its translation: CAISGAGGHEQYF. J is TRBJ2-7 and V is TRBV10-3; 7 bases agree with TRBD1. Trimming took 4 bases from V and 5 from J; bases not matched to a gene: 5. Germline-derived CDR1 and CDR2 are ENHRY and SYGVKD. The CDR3 covers 13 residues.